These 7 T cell receptor beta chains originate from one sample sequenced in a study of blood T cells in healthy people across ages. Then a second PCR, running roughly 7 to 11 cycles, was carried out with a sample-barcoded 5' primer and a J-beta primer mix. Using its own MiXCR run on the 5' RACE reads, TCRdb lists one record per CDR3 protein. Here the sample spans 1.8 million or so distinct CDR3 sequences, 35% to 50% being singletons. Material: blood. The origin of the receptors is a human donor in good health.

This chain's CDR3 is CSAPSQTQYF. CDR3 nucleotides: TGCAGTGCACCATCGCAGACCCAGTACTTC. The rearrangement joins TRBV20-1 to TRBJ2-5; D unresolved. V dropped 6 bases and J dropped 6 bases, with 8 bases sitting between them. The germline gives CDR1 DFQATT, CDR2 SNEGSKA (reference sequence). CDR3 length equals 10 residues.

The chain couples TRBV11-2 to TRBJ2-3; weak D call: TRBD1 (5 bases). The CDR3 contains 16 residues. Per the germline V gene, CDR1 is SGHAT and CDR2 is FQNNGV. V was clipped by 5 bases and J by 0 bases, with 15 bases between them. In DNA form, the CDR3 reads TGTGCCAGCAGCCCATGGACAAGGCCTAGCACAGATACGCAGTATTTT. It codes for CASSPWTRPSTDTQYF.

This clonotype was counted a few times. J is TRBJ2-5 and V is TRBV9; weak D call: TRBD1 (6 bases). CDR3 length equals 13 residues. Germline V gene lookup returns CDR1 SGDLS and CDR2 YYNGEE. Trimming pared 2 bases from V and 4 bases from J, leaving 9 bases between. Written as DNA, the CDR3 is TGTGCCAGCAGCGTGGCCAGGGGAGAGACCCAGTACTTC. This translates into CASSVARGETQYF.

The V and J genes are TRBV20-1 and TRBJ1-5, with no clear D. This CDR3 is built from 12 residues. V was pared by 6 bases and J by 13 bases, with 19 bases between. From germline, CDR1 is DFQATT and CDR2 SNEGSKA (reference sequence). The CDR3 is CSAPDGSLGQHF. The DNA for the CDR3 is TGCAGTGCCCCGGACGGATCTTTGGGGCAGCATTTT.

CDR3 in DNA: TGTGCCACCACGGGGGACTATCAAGAGACCCAGTACTTC. This gives the protein CATTGDYQETQYF. This sequence joins TRBV24-1 and TRBJ2-5; 7 positions agree with TRBD2. With 8 bases clipped from V and 2 bases from J, the junction kept 4 bases outside the gene matches. The CDR3 sequence is 13 residues long. Germline-derived CDR1 and CDR2 are KGHDR and SFDVKD.

The chain carries TRBV6-2 or TRBV6-3 and TRBJ2-1; 10 nucleotides align to TRBD2. This CDR3 spans 15 amino acids. The germline gives CDR1 MNHEY, CDR2 SVGEGT. The V and J ends lost 8 bases and 8 bases, in that order; junction bases with no gene match: 12. For the CDR3, the DNA is TGTGCCAGCTACACTATAGCGGGGGGCGGGGATGAGCAGTTCTTC. Translation gives CASYTIAGGGDEQFF.

This chain uses TRBV5-1 with TRBJ2-5, with D unclear. V was shortened by 4 bases and J by 5 bases, with 15 bases between the two germline ends. Per germline, CDR1 SGHRS and CDR2 YFSETQ. The CDR3 is made up of 14 amino acids. CDR3 coding DNA: TGCGCCAGCAGCCCCCGGACCAAGGAGGAGACCCAGTACTTC. This translates into CASSPRTKEETQYF.